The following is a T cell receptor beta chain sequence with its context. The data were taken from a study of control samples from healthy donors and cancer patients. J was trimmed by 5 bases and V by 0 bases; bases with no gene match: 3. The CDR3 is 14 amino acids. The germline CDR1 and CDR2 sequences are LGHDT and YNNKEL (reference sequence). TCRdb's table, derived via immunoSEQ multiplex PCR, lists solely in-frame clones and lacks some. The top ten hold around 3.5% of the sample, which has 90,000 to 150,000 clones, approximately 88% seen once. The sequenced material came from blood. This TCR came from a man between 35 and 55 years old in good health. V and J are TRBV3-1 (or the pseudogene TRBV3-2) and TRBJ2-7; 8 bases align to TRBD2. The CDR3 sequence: CASSQDGGGHEQYF. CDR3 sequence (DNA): TGTGCCAGCAGCCAAGACGGGGGGGGGCACGAGCAGTACTTC.